The sequence of this T cell receptor (beta chain) was determined in a study of T cells in Graves' hyperthyroidism and ophthalmopathy. Patients were excluded because of uncontrolled infection, other autoimmune disease, pregnancy or lactation. The authors took PBMCs from over 8.5 ml fresh peripheral blood. RNA transcripts were the template for amplifying TCR beta CDR3 regions. The HTBI primer set served for first-round RT-PCR of the TCR CDR3. TCRdb called the multiplex PCR reads again in MiXCR, with one record for every CDR3 protein. The sample has over 400,000 distinct CDR3 sequences, about 15% seen once. The table lists this clonotype with many counts. CDR3 size: 14 residues. Trimming took off 6 bases at V and 5 bases at J, with 13 bases between the two ends.

The V call is TRBV12-3 or TRBV12-4, the J call TRBJ1-4, with D possibly matching TRBD1 (5 bases). The sample consisted of blood. The sequence was obtained from a man aged 18 to 35 with Graves' ophthalmopathy. The CDR3 DNA reads TGTGCCAGCAGGCCCAACAGGAACAATGAAAAACTGTTTTTT. The encoded protein is CASRPNRNNEKLFF.